Shown below are 10 T cell receptor beta chains from a single sample sequenced in a study of cytomegalovirus exposure and HLA in healthy donors (dated by TCRdb to 2016 to 2017). Library construction relied on the immunoSEQ multiplex PCR assay. For the multiplex PCR, a mixture combining 60 forward primers for TCR Vbeta segments and 13 reverse primers for TCR Jbeta segments was used. TCRdb mirrors the immuneACCESS table, restricted to in-frame sequences. Some clones are absent from its copies; in checked studies, under half trace to an unresolved V gene, and the reason for the others is unknown. This sample holds around 140,000 clones; approximately 9% were observed only once. Jointly, the top ten make up about 7.5% of the sample. Sequencing input: PBMCs. Receptors originate from a woman aged 40 to 55 in good health and CMV-seropositive.

The J gene is TRBJ2-2, the V gene TRBV19; tentative D call: TRBD1 (5 bases). The CDR3 loop spans 16 amino acids. The germline V gene encodes CDR1 LNHDA and CDR2 SQIVND (reference sequence). Trimming pared 9 bases from V and 4 bases from J, leaving 21 bases between. As DNA, the CDR3 is TGTGCCAGCACCCGACAGCCCAATATTGCCACCGGGGAGCTGTTTTTT. Protein sequence: CASTRQPNIATGELFF.

This clone was counted a few times. V and J are TRBV7-2 and TRBJ1-6; possibly TRBD1 for D (6 bases). Germline V lookup: CDR1 SGHTA, CDR2 FQGNSA. V was clipped by 2 bases and J by 8 bases, with 13 bases between them. The CDR3 spans 15 residues. CDR3 in amino acids: CASSLTTTGYSPLHF. The CDR3, as DNA: TGTGCCAGCAGCTTAACAACCACAGGGTATTCACCCCTCCACTTT.

This clone showed up just a few times. The rearrangement uses TRBV5-1 and TRBJ2-7; maybe TRBD1 (6 bases). V shed 4 bases and J shed 0 bases, with 11 bases lying between them. The germline CDR1 and CDR2 sequences are SGHRS and YFSETQ. The CDR3 contains 14 residues. The CDR3 sequence is CASSPTGSSYEQYF. The CDR3 DNA sequence: TGCGCCAGCAGCCCCACAGGGAGCTCCTACGAGCAGTACTTC.

The V call is TRBV9, the J call TRBJ1-2, with TRBD1 matching over 10 bases. This CDR3 is built from 19 residues. Germline V lookup: CDR1 SGDLS, CDR2 YYNGEE. With 3 bases clipped from V and 7 bases from J, the junction kept 21 bases outside the gene matches. The CDR3 reads CASSGLKGDRGLILGGYTF. The CDR3 region has the DNA TGTGCCAGCAGCGGACTTAAAGGGGACAGGGGACTTATTTTGGGTGGCTACACCTTC. Looking up the rest from reference TRBV9 and TRBJ1-2 gives the full variable domain: DSGVTQTPKHLITATGQRVTLRCSPRSGDLSVYWYQQSLDQGLQFLIQYYNGEERAKGNILERFSAQQFPDLHSELNLSSLELGDSALYFCASSGLKGDRGLILGGYTFGSGTRLTVV.

The J gene is TRBJ1-4, the V gene TRBV6-5; 9 positions match TRBD1. V lost 6 bases to trimming and J lost 8 bases; unmatched junction nucleotides: 7. Germline V lookup: CDR1 MNHEY, CDR2 SVGAGI. This CDR3 comprises 14 residues. The CDR3 sequence is CASSDTGTGEKLFF. The DNA of the CDR3 is TGTGCCAGCAGCGATACCGGGACAGGGGAAAAACTGTTTTTT.

This clone was observed a handful of times. This chain uses TRBV15 with TRBJ1-5; 9 nucleotides agree with TRBD1. The junction had 6 bases not matched to a gene; V was cut back by 4 bases and J by 5 bases. Germline loops: CDR1 LNHNV, CDR2 YYDKDF (reference sequence). The CDR3 loop spans 15 amino acids. The chain's CDR3 is CATSTGQGRDQPQHF. Here the CDR3 DNA reads TGTGCCACCAGCACCGGACAGGGGAGGGATCAGCCCCAGCATTTT.

The V and J genes are TRBV7-9 and TRBJ1-1, with D maybe TRBD1 (6 bases). This CDR3 has 12 residues. Trimming cost V 8 bases and J 4 bases, with 11 bases left between them. CDR1 is SEHNR and CDR2 is FQNEAQ in the germline V gene (reference sequence). The CDR3 coding sequence is TGTGCCAGCCTATACAGGGCCACTGAAGCTTTCTTT. Translation: CASLYRATEAFF. Filled out from reference TRBV7-9 and TRBJ1-1, the complete variable domain reads DTGVSQNPRHKITKRGQNVTFRCDPISEHNRLYWYRQTLGQGPEFLTYFQNEAQLEKSRLLSDRFSAERPKGSFSTLEIQRTEQGDSAMYLCASLYRATEAFFGQGTRLTVV.

This clone showed up just a few times. The V gene is TRBV7-2, the J gene TRBJ1-2; a weak D match, TRBD1 (6 bases). The CDR3 runs to 13 residues. The V gene's germline CDR1 is SGHTA and CDR2 FQGNSA. V was shortened by 4 bases and J by 2 bases, with 8 bases between the two germline ends. The CDR3 coding sequence is TGTGCCAGCAGCTATCAGGGGAACTATGGCTACACCTTC. This sequence encodes CASSYQGNYGYTF.

This rearrangement joins TRBV6-5 to TRBJ1-1, with a tentative D call TRBD1 (6 bases). V was trimmed by 6 bases and J by 4 bases, leaving 18 bases between them. Germline V gene sequence: CDR1 MNHEY, CDR2 SVGAGI. The CDR3 covers 15 residues. CDR3 protein: CASRPNREGGTEAFF. For the CDR3, the DNA is TGTGCCAGCAGGCCCAATAGGGAAGGGGGCACTGAAGCTTTCTTT.

The chain couples TRBV27 to TRBJ1-1; perhaps TRBD1 as D (6 bases). The germline CDR1 and CDR2 sequences are MNHEY and SMNVEV (reference sequence). Trimming removed 0 bases at V and 4 bases at J, with 6 bases between. The CDR3 runs to 13 residues. The CDR3 DNA follows: TGTGCCAGCAGTTTATCGACAGGCACTGAAGCTTTCTTT. Residues: CASSLSTGTEAFF.